One and the same sample provided the 26 T cell receptor beta chains below, sequenced in a study of patients and donors after allogeneic stem cell transplantation. TCRdb reanalysed the RT-PCR reads using MiXCR and keeps one entry per CDR3 protein. Of about a million distinct CDR3 sequences in the sample, under 20% were seen once. Source material: blood, either unsorted or a sorted T cell fraction (not recorded which). The receptor set was obtained from a human donor who was either an allogeneic HSCT recipient or a stem cell or donor lymphocyte infusion donor (not recorded which). It is not recorded whose cells these are; they may come from a transplant donor.

This clonotype came up a few times. This sequence joins TRBV27 and TRBJ1-6, with D perhaps TRBD1 (6 bases). The CDR3 covers 14 residues. The V and J ends lost 3 bases and 14 bases respectively, with 17 bases between them. The germline gives CDR1 MNHEY, CDR2 SMNVEV (reference sequence). CDR3 residues: CASSLGTSTGTLHF. CDR3 DNA: TGTGCCAGCAGTTTGGGGACCTCGACAGGAACCCTCCACTTT.

This clonotype has at least ten counts. J is TRBJ2-3 and V is TRBV5-1; 14 nucleotides line up with TRBD2. Germline V CDR1 and CDR2: SGHRS, YFSETQ. V was clipped by 5 bases and J by 5 bases; unmatched bases: 4. This CDR3 comprises 15 residues. DNA for the CDR3: TGCGCCAGCAGTTCCGGGACTAGCGGGAGAGATACGCAGTATTTT. Protein product: CASSSGTSGRDTQYF.

This clonotype was seen repeatedly, ten times or more. The V call is TRBV12-3 or TRBV12-4, the J call TRBJ2-5; D is undetermined. Trimming left V 5 bases short and J 10 bases short, with 11 bases between. CDR3 size: 11 residues. In nucleotides, the CDR3 is TGTGCCAGCAGTCCTAAGGATTACCAGTACTTC. Its translation: CASSPKDYQYF.

The CDR3 loop reads CASSQGSFYGYTF. The CDR3 DNA follows: TGTGCCAGCAGCCAAGGCTCCTTCTATGGCTACACCTTC. V is TRBV3-1 and J is TRBJ1-2; D gene uncertain. Trimming shortened V by 1 base and J by 4 bases, and 7 bases separated the two germline ends. Germline V gives CDR1 LGHDT, CDR2 YNNKEL (reference sequence). CDR3 size: 13 residues.

The chain recombines TRBV3-1 with TRBJ2-1; D call uncertain. In germline, CDR1 is LGHDT, CDR2 YNNKEL (reference sequence). The length of the CDR3 is 13 residues. V lost 1 base and J lost 7, with 8 bases in between. The DNA of the CDR3 is TGTGCCAGCAGCCAAGTAGGCGAAAATGAGCAGTTCTTC. It codes for CASSQVGENEQFF.

The V and J genes are TRBV6-5 and TRBJ2-1; 15 bases fit TRBD2. V was pared by 2 bases and J by 7 bases, with 6 bases of the junction left unmatched. CDR1 and CDR2 (germline): MNHEY, SVGAGI. This CDR3 contains 17 residues. The CDR3 here is CASSYRIGLAGGNEQFF. The CDR3 DNA reads as TGTGCCAGCAGTTACCGAATCGGACTAGCGGGAGGGAATGAGCAGTTCTTC.

This clonotype was observed a few times. The chain combines TRBV5-1 with TRBJ2-5; D is perhaps TRBD1 (6 bases). The V end lost 3 bases, the J end lost 5 bases, and 14 bases lay between the germline ends. CDR3 length equals 14 residues. Germline-derived CDR1 and CDR2 are SGHRS and YFSETQ. In DNA form, the CDR3 reads TGCGCCAGCAGCTCCCGGGACACTGGGGAGACCCAGTACTTC. As protein: CASSSRDTGETQYF. Drawing the rest from reference TRBV5-1 and TRBJ2-5, the complete variable domain is KAGVTQTPRYLIKTRGQQVTLSCSPISGHRSVSWYQQTPGQGLQFLFEYFSETQRNKGNFPGRFSGRQFSNSRSEMNVSTLELGDSALYLCASSSRDTGETQYFGPGTRLLVL.

This chain connects TRBV20-1 to TRBJ2-5, with D possibly matching TRBD2 (5 bases). CDR1 and CDR2 from the germline V gene are DFQATT and SNEGSKA (reference sequence). Deletions cut 7 bases from V and 3 bases from J, with 12 bases between. CDR3 length: 12 amino acids. Here the CDR3 DNA reads TGCAGTGTGGACGGGATGGAAGAGACCCAGTACTTC. This gives the protein CSVDGMEETQYF.

This clonotype was found a few times. The rearrangement joins TRBV5-1 to TRBJ2-5; 9 nucleotides agree with TRBD1. The germline V gene encodes CDR1 SGHRS and CDR2 YFSETQ. Trimming at V came to 4 bases and at J to 5 bases, leaving 9 bases not matched to a gene. CDR3 size: 15 residues. Written as DNA, the CDR3 is TGCGCCAGCAGCCTTACCGGGACAGGGTTGGAGACCCAGTACTTC. Translation gives CASSLTGTGLETQYF.

The chain joins TRBV29-1 to TRBJ2-5; the match to TRBD2 covers 10 bases. Germline CDR1 is SQVTM and CDR2 is ANQGSEA. This CDR3 contains 13 residues. After removal of 7 bases from V and 5 bases from J, the junction contained 7 bases not matched to a gene. CDR3 loop: CSASGRAGETQYF. The CDR3 nucleotides read TGCAGCGCCAGCGGGAGGGCCGGGGAGACCCAGTACTTC.

V and J are TRBV6-5 and TRBJ1-1; D is unresolved. V was trimmed by 5 bases and J by 7 bases, leaving 11 bases between them. Per the germline V gene, CDR1 is MNHEY and CDR2 is SVGAGI. The CDR3 loop spans 12 amino acids. DNA of the CDR3: TGTGCCAGCAGTCGAGGGATGGGTGAAGCTTTCTTT. This codes for CASSRGMGEAFF.

V gene TRBV3-1 combines with J gene TRBJ1-6; no reliable D call. In germline, CDR1 is LGHDT, CDR2 YNNKEL (reference sequence). The CDR3 has 13 amino acids. V lost 0 bases, J lost 8 bases, and 5 bases lay in between. The CDR3: CASSQDLHSPLHF. For the CDR3, the DNA is TGTGCCAGCAGCCAAGATCTGCATTCACCCCTCCACTTT.

The rearrangement links TRBV13 to TRBJ2-5; D is undetermined. The CDR3 spans 14 residues. The germline V and J ends were trimmed by 2 bases and 1 base, with 8 bases remaining between them. Germline V gene lookup returns CDR1 PRHDT and CDR2 FYEKMQ (reference sequence). The CDR3 bases are TGTGCCAGCAGCTTAATGGCAACCCAAGAGACCCAGTACTTC. It yields the protein CASSLMATQETQYF.

The gene calls are TRBV6-1 and TRBJ1-1; possible D gene TRBD1, 6 bases. Germline V CDR1 and CDR2: MNHNS, SASEGT. The CDR3 loop spans 15 amino acids. Trimming left V 6 bases short and J 4 bases short, with 18 bases between. CDR3 bases: TGTGCCAGCAGGGCCCTTGACAGGTCTTTCACTGAAGCTTTCTTT. Residues: CASRALDRSFTEAFF.

In its sample, this clonotype was seen many times. The gene calls are TRBV5-1 and TRBJ2-1; D is unresolved. V was pared by 5 bases and J by 3 bases, with 6 bases between. The CDR3 is made up of 12 amino acids. Germline-derived CDR1 and CDR2 are SGHRS and YFSETQ. Written as DNA, the CDR3 is TGCGCCAGCAGGGGGATCTACAATGAGCAGTTCTTC. Protein sequence: CASRGIYNEQFF.

The J gene is TRBJ2-7, the V gene TRBV28, with 8 bases identical to TRBD2. The junction had 5 bases not matched to a gene; V was cut back by 9 bases and J by 1 base. Germline lookup yields CDR1 MDHEN and CDR2 SYDVKM. CDR3 size: 13 residues. For the CDR3, the DNA is TGTGCCAGTCTAGCGGGCACGTCCTACGAGCAGTACTTC. Its protein is CASLAGTSYEQYF.

This clonotype appeared a few times. V and J are TRBV20-1 and TRBJ2-4, with D possibly matching TRBD2 (6 bases). Germline assignment: CDR1 DFQATT and CDR2 SNEGSKA (reference sequence). This CDR3 is 15 amino acids long. The ends were cut back, 5 bases at V and 6 bases at J, with 20 bases in the middle. The CDR3 protein is CSAGRDWVQANIQYF. CDR3 coding DNA: TGCAGTGCTGGTCGGGACTGGGTTCAAGCAAACATTCAGTACTTC.

V and J are TRBV6-5 and TRBJ2-2; D is uncertain. Between the trimmed V and J ends, which lost 4 bases and 0 bases, there was a span of 9 bases. Germline assignment: CDR1 MNHEY and CDR2 SVGAGI. This CDR3 region has 15 residues. The CDR3 spells CASSLKGPNTGELFF. The CDR3 DNA is TGTGCCAGCAGTTTGAAGGGTCCGAACACCGGGGAGCTGTTTTTT.

This clonotype was picked up a small number of times. The genes are TRBV24-1 and TRBJ1-2; D perhaps matches TRBD1 (6 bases). The CDR3 is made up of 14 amino acids. V lost 3 bases, J lost 8 bases, and 15 bases lay in between. Per the germline V gene, CDR1 is KGHDR and CDR2 is SFDVKD. The CDR3 coding sequence is TGTGCCACCAGTGATACCCGGACAGAACGCGGCTACACCTTC. This gives the protein CATSDTRTERGYTF.

V usage is TRBV3-1 and J usage is TRBJ1-2; D gene unclear. The CDR3 is 17 residues long. Germline CDR1 is LGHDT and CDR2 is YNNKEL (reference sequence). The V and J ends lost 0 bases and 1 base respectively, with 15 bases between them. CDR3 nucleotide sequence: TGTGCCAGCAGCCAAGATCTGCGGCAGAGCATTAACTATGGCTACACCTTC. This codes for CASSQDLRQSINYGYTF.

This clonotype has only a few counts. The V call is TRBV10-3, the J call TRBJ2-7; D remains ambiguous. The length of the CDR3 is 14 residues. Germline loops: CDR1 ENHRY, CDR2 SYGVKD. V dropped 3 bases and J dropped 5 bases, with 14 bases sitting between them. Written as DNA, the CDR3 is TGTGCCATCAGTGATGGGCGGACCCATGACGAGCAGTACTTC. Protein product: CAISDGRTHDEQYF.

The CDR3 sequence is CASKKANRGNWNTEAFF. CDR3 bases: TGTGCCAGCAAAAAAGCAAACAGGGGGAATTGGAACACTGAAGCTTTCTTT. The rearrangement uses TRBV27 and TRBJ1-1; 8 positions agree with TRBD1. With V trimmed by 7 bases and J by 1 base, 14 bases remained unmatched. This CDR3 has 17 amino acids. CDR1 MNHEY and CDR2 SMNVEV come from the germline V gene (reference sequence).

This clonotype was counted only a few times. J is TRBJ2-3 and V is TRBV29-1; no clear D. The CDR3 loop spans 14 amino acids. CDR1 is SQVTM, CDR2 ANQGSEA, per germline. V shed 2 bases and J shed 4 bases, with 13 bases lying between them. The CDR3 protein is CSVERAVNADTQYF. The CDR3 nucleotides are TGCAGCGTTGAAAGGGCGGTGAACGCAGATACGCAGTATTTT.

This clonotype showed up just a few times. The rearrangement links TRBV5-1 to TRBJ2-7; 16 bases match TRBD2. V was pared by 4 bases and J by 2 bases, with 3 bases of the junction left unmatched. CDR1 and CDR2 from the germline V gene are SGHRS and YFSETQ. The CDR3 extends over 16 amino acids. CDR3: CASSVGLAGGTYEQYF. The CDR3 nucleotides read TGCGCCAGCAGCGTGGGACTAGCGGGAGGGACCTACGAGCAGTACTTC. The variable domain in full, with the rest retrieved from reference TRBV5-1 and TRBJ2-7, is KAGVTQTPRYLIKTRGQQVTLSCSPISGHRSVSWYQQTPGQGLQFLFEYFSETQRNKGNFPGRFSGRQFSNSRSEMNVSTLELGDSALYLCASSVGLAGGTYEQYFGPGTRLTVT.

This clonotype was seen a handful of times. This sequence joins TRBV29-1 and TRBJ2-3, with 9 bases aligning to TRBD2. Germline CDR1 reads SQVTM; CDR2 reads ANQGSEA. The CDR3 runs 14 residues. V trimming: 6 bases; J trimming: 2 bases; junction bases outside the gene matches: 6. The CDR3 reads CSVARGGPTDTQYF. The CDR3 DNA is TGCAGCGTGGCGCGGGGGGGCCCCACAGATACGCAGTATTTT.

The chain is built from TRBV13 and TRBJ1-2, with TRBD1 matching over 8 bases. Germline V CDR1 and CDR2: PRHDT, FYEKMQ (reference sequence). The length of the CDR3 is 14 residues. The V gene end was trimmed by 6 bases and the J gene end by 3 bases; junction bases not matched to a gene: 6. CDR3: CASREDREDYGYTF. The DNA of the CDR3 is TGTGCCAGCAGAGAGGACAGGGAGGACTATGGCTACACCTTC.